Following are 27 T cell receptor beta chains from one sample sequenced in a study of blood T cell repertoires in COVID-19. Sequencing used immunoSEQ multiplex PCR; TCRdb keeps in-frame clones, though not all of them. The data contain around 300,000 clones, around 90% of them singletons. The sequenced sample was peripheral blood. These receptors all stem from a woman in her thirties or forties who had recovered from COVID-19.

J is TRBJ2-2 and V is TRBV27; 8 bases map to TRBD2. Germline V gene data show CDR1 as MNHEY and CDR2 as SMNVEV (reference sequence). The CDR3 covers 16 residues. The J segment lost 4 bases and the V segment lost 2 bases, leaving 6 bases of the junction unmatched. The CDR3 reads CASSLIGTRLTGELFF. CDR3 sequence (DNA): TGTGCCAGCAGTTTAATTGGGACTAGGCTCACCGGGGAGCTGTTTTTT.

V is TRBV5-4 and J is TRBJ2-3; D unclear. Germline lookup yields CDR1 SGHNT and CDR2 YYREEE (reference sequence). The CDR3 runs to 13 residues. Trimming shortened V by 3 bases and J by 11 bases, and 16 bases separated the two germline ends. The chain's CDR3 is CASSSGDFIGQYF. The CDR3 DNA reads TGTGCCAGCAGCTCCGGAGATTTCATAGGGCAGTATTTT.

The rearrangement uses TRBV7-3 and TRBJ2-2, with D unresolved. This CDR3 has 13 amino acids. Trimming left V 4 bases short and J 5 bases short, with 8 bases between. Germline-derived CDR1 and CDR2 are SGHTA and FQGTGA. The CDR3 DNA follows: TGTGCCAGCAGCTCCCCCAATACCGGGGAGCTGTTTTTT. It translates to CASSSPNTGELFF. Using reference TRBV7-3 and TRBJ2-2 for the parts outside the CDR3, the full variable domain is GAGVSQTPSNKVTEKGKYVELRCDPISGHTALYWYRQSLGQGPEFLIYFQGTGAADDSGLPNDRFFAVRPEGSVSTLKIQRTERGDSAVYLCASSSPNTGELFFGEGSRLTVL.

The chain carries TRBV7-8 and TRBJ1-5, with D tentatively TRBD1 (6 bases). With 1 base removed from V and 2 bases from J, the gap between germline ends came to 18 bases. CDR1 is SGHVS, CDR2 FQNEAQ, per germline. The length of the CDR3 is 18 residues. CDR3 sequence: CASSLEIGQLYGNQPQHF. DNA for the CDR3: TGTGCCAGCAGCTTAGAGATTGGACAGCTTTACGGCAATCAGCCCCAGCATTTT.

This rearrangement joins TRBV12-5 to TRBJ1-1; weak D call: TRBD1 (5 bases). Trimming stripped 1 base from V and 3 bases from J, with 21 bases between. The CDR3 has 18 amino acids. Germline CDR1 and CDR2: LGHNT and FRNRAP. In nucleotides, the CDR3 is TGTGCTAGTGGTTTGGCCCCCAAGGACACCCAATCGGACACTGAAGCTTTCTTT. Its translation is CASGLAPKDTQSDTEAFF. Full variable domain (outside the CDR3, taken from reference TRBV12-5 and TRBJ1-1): DARVTQTPRHKVTEMGQEVTMRCQPILGHNTVFWYRQTMMQGLELLAYFRNRAPLDDSGMPKDRFSAEMPDATLATLKIQPSEPRDSAVYFCASGLAPKDTQSDTEAFFGQGTRLTVV.

The DNA for the CDR3 is TGTGCCAGCAGTGAAGCGAGGGGAGGGACCCAGTACTTC. As protein: CASSEARGGTQYF. The V call is TRBV6-1, the J call TRBJ2-5; tentative D call: TRBD2 (6 bases). The germline V and J ends were trimmed by 0 bases and 7 bases, with 9 bases remaining between them. The CDR3 length is 13 residues. Germline CDR1 MNHNS, CDR2 SASEGT.

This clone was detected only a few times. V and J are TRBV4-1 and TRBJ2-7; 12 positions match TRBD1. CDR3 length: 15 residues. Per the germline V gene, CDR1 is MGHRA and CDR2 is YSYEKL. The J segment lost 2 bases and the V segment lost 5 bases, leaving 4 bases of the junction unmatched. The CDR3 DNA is TGCGCCAGCAGCTCGGGACAGGGGGCCCCCTACGAGCAGTACTTC. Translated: CASSSGQGAPYEQYF.

CDR3 bases: TGTGCCAGCAGCCTTGGGCAGGGGCTTTGGAATGAGCAGTTCTTC. Amino acids: CASSLGQGLWNEQFF. V gene TRBV7-9 combines with J gene TRBJ2-1; perhaps TRBD1 as D (6 bases). The length of the CDR3 is 15 residues. Germline-derived CDR1 and CDR2 are SEHNR and FQNEAQ (reference sequence). V was trimmed by 5 bases and J by 7 bases, leaving 18 bases between them.

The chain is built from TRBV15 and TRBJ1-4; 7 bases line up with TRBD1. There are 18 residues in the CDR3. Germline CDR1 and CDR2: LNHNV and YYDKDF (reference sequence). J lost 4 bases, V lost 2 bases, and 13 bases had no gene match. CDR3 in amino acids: CATSRTLSRQGNNEKLFF. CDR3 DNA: TGTGCCACCAGCAGAACCCTATCCAGACAGGGCAATAATGAAAAACTGTTTTTT.

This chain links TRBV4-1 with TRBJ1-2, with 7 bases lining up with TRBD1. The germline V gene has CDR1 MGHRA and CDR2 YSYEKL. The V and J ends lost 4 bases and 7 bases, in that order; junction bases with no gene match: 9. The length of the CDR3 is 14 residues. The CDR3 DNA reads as TGCGCCAGCAGCCTGGACAGGCAGGTGGTTGGCTACACCTTC. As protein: CASSLDRQVVGYTF.

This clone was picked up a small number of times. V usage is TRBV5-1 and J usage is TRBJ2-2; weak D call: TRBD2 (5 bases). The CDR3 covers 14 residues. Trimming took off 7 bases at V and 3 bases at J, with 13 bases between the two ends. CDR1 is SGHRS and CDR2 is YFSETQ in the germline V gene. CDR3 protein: CASAGVVDTGELFF. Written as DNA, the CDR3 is TGCGCCAGCGCGGGCGTCGTCGACACCGGGGAGCTGTTTTTT.

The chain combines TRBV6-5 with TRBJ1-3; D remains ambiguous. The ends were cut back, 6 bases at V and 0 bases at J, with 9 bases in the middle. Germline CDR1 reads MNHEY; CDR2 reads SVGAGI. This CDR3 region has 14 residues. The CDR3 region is CASRPTYSGNTIYF. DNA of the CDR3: TGTGCCAGCAGGCCCACTTACTCTGGAAACACCATATATTTT.

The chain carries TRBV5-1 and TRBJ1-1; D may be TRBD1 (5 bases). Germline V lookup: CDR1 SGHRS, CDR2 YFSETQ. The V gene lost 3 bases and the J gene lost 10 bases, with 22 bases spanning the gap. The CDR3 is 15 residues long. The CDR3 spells CASSSSGLAGGLAFF. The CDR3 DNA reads TGCGCCAGCAGCTCGTCAGGACTCGCGGGGGGTCTAGCTTTCTTT. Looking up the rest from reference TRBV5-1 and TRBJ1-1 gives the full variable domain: KAGVTQTPRYLIKTRGQQVTLSCSPISGHRSVSWYQQTPGQGLQFLFEYFSETQRNKGNFPGRFSGRQFSNSRSEMNVSTLELGDSALYLCASSSSGLAGGLAFFGQGTRLTVV.

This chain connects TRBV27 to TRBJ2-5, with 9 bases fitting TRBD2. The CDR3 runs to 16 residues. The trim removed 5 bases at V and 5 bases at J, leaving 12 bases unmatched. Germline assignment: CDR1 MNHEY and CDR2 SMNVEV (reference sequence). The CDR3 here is CASSLGHGAGGETQYF. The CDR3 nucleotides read TGTGCCAGCAGTCTAGGTCACGGAGCGGGAGGCGAGACCCAGTACTTC.

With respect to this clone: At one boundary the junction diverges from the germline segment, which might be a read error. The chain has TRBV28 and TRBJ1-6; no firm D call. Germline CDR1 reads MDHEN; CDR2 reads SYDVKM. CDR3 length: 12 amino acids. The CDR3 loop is CASSPPGEKGLF. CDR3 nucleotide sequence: TGTGCCAGCAGTCCGCCCGGAGAAAAAGGACTATTT.

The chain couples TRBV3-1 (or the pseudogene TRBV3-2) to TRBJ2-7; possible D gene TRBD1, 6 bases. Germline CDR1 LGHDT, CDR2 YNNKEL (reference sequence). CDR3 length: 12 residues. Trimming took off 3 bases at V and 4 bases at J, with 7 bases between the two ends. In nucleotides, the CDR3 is TGTGCCAGCAGCCATGGACAGTACGAGCAGTACTTC. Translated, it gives CASSHGQYEQYF.

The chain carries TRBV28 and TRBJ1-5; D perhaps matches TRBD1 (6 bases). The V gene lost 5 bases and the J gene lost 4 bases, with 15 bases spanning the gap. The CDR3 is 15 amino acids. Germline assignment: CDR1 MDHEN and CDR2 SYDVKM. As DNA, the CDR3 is TGTGCCAGCAGTCTAGGACAGCTTTCAAATCAGCCCCAGCATTTT. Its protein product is CASSLGQLSNQPQHF.

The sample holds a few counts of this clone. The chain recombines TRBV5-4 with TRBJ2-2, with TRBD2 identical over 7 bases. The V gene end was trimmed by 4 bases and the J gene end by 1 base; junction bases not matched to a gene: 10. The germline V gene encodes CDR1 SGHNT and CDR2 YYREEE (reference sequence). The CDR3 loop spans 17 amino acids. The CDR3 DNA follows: TGTGCCAGCAGCCGGGGGGACGGGAGTAGGAACACCGGGGAGCTGTTTTTT. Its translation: CASSRGDGSRNTGELFF.

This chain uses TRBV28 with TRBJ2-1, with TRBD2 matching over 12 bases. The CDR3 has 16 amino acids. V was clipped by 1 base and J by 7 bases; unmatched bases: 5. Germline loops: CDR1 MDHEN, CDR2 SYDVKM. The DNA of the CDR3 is TGTGCCAGCAGTTTATACCTAGCGGGAGGGCGGAATGAGCAGTTCTTC. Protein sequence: CASSLYLAGGRNEQFF.

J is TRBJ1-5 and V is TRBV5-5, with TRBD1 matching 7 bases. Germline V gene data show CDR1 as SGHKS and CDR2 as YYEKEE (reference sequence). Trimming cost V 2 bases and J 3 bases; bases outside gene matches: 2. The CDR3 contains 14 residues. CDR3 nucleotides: TGTGCCAGCAGCTTCAGGGGGACCAATCAGCCCCAGCATTTT. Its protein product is CASSFRGTNQPQHF.

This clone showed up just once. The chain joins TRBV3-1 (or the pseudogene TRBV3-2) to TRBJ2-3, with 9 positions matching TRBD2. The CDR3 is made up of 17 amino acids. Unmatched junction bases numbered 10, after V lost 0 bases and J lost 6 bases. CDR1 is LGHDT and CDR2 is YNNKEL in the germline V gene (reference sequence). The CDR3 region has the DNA TGTGCCAGCAGCCAAGATGGTAGCGGGGGTTCGGGTGATACGCAGTATTTT. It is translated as CASSQDGSGGSGDTQYF.

CDR3: CASSLGAAGDSYEQYF. CDR3 nucleotide sequence: TGTGCCAGCAGCTTGGGGGCGGCGGGAGACTCCTACGAGCAGTACTTC. J is TRBJ2-7 and V is TRBV5-6; 7 bases agree with TRBD2. The CDR3 runs to 16 residues. Germline values: CDR1 SGHDT, CDR2 YYEEEE. The V and J ends lost 0 bases and 0 bases, in that order; junction bases with no gene match: 6.

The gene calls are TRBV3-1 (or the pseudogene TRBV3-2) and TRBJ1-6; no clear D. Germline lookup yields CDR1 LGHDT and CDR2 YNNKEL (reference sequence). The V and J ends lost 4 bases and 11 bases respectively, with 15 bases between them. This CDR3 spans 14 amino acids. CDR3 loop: CASSPTVISPPLHF. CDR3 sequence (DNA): TGTGCCAGCAGCCCCACTGTTATCTCCCCACCCCTCCACTTT.

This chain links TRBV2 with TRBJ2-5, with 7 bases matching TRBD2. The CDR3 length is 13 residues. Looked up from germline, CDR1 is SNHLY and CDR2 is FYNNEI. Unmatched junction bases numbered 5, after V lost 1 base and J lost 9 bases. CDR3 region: CASSEGLAEAQYF. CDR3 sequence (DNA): TGTGCCAGCAGTGAAGGGCTAGCGGAGGCCCAGTACTTC.

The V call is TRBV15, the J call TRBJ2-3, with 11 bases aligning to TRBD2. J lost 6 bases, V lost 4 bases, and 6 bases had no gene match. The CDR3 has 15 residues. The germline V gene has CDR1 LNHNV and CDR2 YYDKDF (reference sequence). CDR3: CATSTGTSGTDTQYF. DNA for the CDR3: TGTGCCACCAGCACCGGGACTAGCGGTACGGATACGCAGTATTTT.

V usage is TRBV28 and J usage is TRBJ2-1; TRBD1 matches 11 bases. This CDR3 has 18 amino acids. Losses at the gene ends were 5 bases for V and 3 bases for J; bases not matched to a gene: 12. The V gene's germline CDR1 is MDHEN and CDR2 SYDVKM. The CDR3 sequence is CASSPHETGTGGYNEQFF. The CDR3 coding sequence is TGTGCCAGCAGTCCCCACGAAACCGGGACAGGGGGCTACAATGAGCAGTTCTTC.

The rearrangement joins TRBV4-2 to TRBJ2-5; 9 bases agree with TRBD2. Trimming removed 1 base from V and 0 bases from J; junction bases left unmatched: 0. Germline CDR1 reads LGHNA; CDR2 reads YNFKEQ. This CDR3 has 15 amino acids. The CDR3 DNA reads TGTGCCAGCAGCCAAGGACTAGCGGACCAAGAGACCCAGTACTTC. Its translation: CASSQGLADQETQYF.